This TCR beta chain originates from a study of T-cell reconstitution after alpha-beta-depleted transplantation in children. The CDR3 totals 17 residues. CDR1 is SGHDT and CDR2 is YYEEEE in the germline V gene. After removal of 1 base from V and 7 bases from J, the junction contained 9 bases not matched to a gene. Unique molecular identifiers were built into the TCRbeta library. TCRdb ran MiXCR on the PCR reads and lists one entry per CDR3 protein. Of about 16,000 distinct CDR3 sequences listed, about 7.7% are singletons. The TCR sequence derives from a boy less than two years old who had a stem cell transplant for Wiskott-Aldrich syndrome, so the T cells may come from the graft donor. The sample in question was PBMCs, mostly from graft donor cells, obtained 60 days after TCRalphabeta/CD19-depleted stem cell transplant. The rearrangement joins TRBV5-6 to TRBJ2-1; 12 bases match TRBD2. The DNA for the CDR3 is TGTGCCAGCAGCTTGATTCCTAGCGGGAGGGTAGGGAATGAGCAGTTCTTC. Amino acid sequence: CASSLIPSGRVGNEQFF.